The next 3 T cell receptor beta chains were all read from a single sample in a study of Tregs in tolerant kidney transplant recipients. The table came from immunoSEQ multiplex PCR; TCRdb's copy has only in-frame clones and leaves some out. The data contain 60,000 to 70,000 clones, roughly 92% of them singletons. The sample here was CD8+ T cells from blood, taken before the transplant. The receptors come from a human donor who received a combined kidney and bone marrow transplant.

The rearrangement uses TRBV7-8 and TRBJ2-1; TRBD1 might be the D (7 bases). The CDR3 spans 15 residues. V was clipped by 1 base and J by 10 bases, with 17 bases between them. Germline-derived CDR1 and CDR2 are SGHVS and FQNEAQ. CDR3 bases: TGTGCCAGCAGCTTAGAAGGTCAGGGGGGCCCCGAGCAGTTCTTC. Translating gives CASSLEGQGGPEQFF.

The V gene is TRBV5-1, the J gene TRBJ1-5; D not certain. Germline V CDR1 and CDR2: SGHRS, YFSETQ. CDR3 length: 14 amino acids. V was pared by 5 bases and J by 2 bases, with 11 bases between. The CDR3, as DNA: TGCGCCAGCAGTGTGGCATGTTGCAATCAGCCCCAGCATTTT. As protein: CASSVACCNQPQHF.

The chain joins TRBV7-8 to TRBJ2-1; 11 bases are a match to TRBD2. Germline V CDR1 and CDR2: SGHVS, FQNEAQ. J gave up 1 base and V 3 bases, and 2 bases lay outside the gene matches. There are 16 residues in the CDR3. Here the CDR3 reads CASSLTSGVSYNEQFF. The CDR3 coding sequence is TGTGCCAGCAGCTTGACTAGCGGGGTGTCCTACAATGAGCAGTTCTTC.